One sample yielded the 4 T cell receptor beta chains listed below, sequenced in a study of cytomegalovirus exposure and HLA in healthy donors. The PCR employed 60 Vbeta primers together with 13 Jbeta primers. Method: immunoSEQ multiplex PCR; TCRdb's copy keeps in-frame clones and lacks some. The sample includes 150,000 to 200,000 clones, over 80% of them seen just once. Sequenced input: PBMCs. These receptors originate from a male donor in good health and CMV-seropositive.

V gene TRBV9 combines with J gene TRBJ1-4, with 10 bases aligning to TRBD1. The CDR3 runs to 12 residues. Germline V lookup: CDR1 SGDLS, CDR2 YYNGEE. V dropped 3 bases and J dropped 11; count of bases not matched to a gene: 1. The CDR3 coding sequence is TGTGCCAGCAGCGAGGGACAGGGGAAACTGTTTTTT. Translated: CASSEGQGKLFF.

This rearrangement joins TRBV5-4 to TRBJ2-5, with TRBD1 as a possible D gene (6 bases). Deletions cut 0 bases from V and 4 bases from J, with 13 bases between. The CDR3 consists of 15 residues. CDR1 is SGHNT and CDR2 is YYREEE in the germline V gene (reference sequence). The CDR3 coding sequence is TGTGCCAGCAGCTTGGCGAACAGGGACGGAGAGACCCAGTACTTC. It specifies CASSLANRDGETQYF.

V is TRBV5-6 and J is TRBJ1-6; 8 bases map to TRBD1. V was pared by 4 bases and J by 9 bases, with 9 bases of the junction left unmatched. The CDR3 contains 15 residues. Germline CDR1 and CDR2: SGHDT and YYEEEE. In DNA, the CDR3 is TGTGCCAGCAGCCCATTACAGGGGGAACGTTCACCCCTCCACTTT. Its protein product is CASSPLQGERSPLHF.

This clone was seen just once. This chain uses TRBV30 with TRBJ1-1; 9 nucleotides match TRBD1. The CDR3 sequence is 15 residues long. V lost 4 bases, J lost 5 bases, and 11 bases stayed unmatched. Germline V gene sequence: CDR1 GTSNPN, CDR2 SVGIG (reference sequence). CDR3 amino acids: CAWNRRDREITEAFF. CDR3 bases: TGTGCCTGGAATAGAAGGGACAGGGAGATTACTGAAGCTTTCTTT.